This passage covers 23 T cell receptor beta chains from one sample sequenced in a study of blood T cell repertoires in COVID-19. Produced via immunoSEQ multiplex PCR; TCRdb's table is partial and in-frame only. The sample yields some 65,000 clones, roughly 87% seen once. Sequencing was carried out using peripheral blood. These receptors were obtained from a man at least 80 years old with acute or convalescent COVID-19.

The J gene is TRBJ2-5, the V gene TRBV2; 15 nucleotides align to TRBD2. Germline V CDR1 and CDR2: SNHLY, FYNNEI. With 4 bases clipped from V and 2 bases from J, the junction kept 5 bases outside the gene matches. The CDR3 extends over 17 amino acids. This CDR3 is CASSGTSGRAHQETQYF. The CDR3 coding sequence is TGTGCCAGCAGTGGGACTAGCGGGAGGGCCCATCAAGAGACCCAGTACTTC.

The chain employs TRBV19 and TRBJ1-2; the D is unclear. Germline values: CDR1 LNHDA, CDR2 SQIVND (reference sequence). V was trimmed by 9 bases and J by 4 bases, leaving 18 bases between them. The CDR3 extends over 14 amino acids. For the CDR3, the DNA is TGTGCCAGCCTGGACCGACCGGGAAGCTATGGCTACACCTTC. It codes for CASLDRPGSYGYTF.

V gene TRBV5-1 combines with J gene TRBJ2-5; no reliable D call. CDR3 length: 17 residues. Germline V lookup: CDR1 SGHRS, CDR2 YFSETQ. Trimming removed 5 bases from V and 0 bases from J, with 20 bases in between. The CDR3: CASSPTRNTRYQETQYF. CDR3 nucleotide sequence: TGCGCCAGCAGTCCCACGCGGAATACAAGATACCAAGAGACCCAGTACTTC.

Here the CDR3 DNA reads TGTGCCAGCAGCGGGGGACTAGCCGGGGAGACCCAGTACTTC. It translates to CASSGGLAGETQYF. The V gene is TRBV11-2, the J gene TRBJ2-5; 9 positions match TRBD2. Losses at the gene ends were 5 bases for V and 5 bases for J; bases not matched to a gene: 6. CDR1 is SGHAT and CDR2 is FQNNGV in the germline V gene. The CDR3 loop spans 14 amino acids.

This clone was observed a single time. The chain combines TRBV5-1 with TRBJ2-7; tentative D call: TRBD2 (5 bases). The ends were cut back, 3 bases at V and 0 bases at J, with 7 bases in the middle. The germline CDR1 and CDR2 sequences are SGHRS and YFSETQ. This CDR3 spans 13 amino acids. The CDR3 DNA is TGCGCCAGCAGCTCGGGGATCTCCTACGAGCAGTACTTC. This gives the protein CASSSGISYEQYF.

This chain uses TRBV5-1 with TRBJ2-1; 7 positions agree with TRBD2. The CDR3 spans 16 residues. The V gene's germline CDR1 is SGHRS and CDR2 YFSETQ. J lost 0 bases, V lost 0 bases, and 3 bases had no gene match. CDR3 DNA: TGCGCCAGCAGCTTGGGGGGCGGGAGCTCCTACAATGAGCAGTTCTTC. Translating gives CASSLGGGSSYNEQFF.

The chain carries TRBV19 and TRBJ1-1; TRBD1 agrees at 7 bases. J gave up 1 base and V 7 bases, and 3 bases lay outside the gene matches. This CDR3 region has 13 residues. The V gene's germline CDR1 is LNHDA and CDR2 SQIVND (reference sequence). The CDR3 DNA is TGTGCCAGTAAACAGGGGCGGAACACTGAAGCTTTCTTT. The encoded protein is CASKQGRNTEAFF.

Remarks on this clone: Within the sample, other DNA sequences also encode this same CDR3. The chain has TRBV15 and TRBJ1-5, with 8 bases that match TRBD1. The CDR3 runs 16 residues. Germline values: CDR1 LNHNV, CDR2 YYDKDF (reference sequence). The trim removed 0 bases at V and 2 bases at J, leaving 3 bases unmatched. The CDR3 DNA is TGTGCCACCAGCAGAGAAAAGACAGGGGGCAATCAGCCCCAGCATTTT. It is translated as CATSREKTGGNQPQHF.

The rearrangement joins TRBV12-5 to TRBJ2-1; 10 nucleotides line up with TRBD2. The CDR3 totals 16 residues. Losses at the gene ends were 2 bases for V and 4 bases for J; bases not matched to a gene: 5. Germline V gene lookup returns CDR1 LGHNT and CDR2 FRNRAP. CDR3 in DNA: TGTGCTAGTGGTTTGACTAGCGGGGTGTTTTACAATGAGCAGTTCTTC. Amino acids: CASGLTSGVFYNEQFF.

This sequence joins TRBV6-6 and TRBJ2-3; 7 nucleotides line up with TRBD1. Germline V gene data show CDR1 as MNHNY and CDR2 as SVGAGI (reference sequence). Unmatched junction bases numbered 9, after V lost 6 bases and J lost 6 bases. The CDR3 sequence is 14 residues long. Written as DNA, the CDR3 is TGTGCCAGCAGGTCGACAGGGTCCCGGGATACGCAGTATTTT. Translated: CASRSTGSRDTQYF.

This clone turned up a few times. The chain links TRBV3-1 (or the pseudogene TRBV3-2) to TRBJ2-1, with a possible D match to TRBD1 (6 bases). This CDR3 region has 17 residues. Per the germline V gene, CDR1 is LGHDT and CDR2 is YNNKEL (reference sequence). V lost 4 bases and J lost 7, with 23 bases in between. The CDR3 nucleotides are TGTGCCAGCAGCCCTCCCACCGGGACATTCCAAGGGAATGAGCAGTTCTTC. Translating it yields CASSPPTGTFQGNEQFF.

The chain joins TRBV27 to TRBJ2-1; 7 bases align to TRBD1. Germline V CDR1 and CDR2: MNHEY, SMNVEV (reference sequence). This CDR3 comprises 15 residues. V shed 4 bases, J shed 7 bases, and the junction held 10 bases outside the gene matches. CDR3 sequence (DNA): TGTGCCAGCAGTTCGTGGACAGGCTACAGGAATGAGCAGTTCTTC. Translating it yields CASSSWTGYRNEQFF.

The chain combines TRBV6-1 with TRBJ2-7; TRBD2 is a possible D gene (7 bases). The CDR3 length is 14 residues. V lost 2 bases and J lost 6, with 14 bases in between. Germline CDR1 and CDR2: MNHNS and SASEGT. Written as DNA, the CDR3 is TGTGCCAGCAGTGAACGGGGGGCGATAGGCGAGCAGTACTTC. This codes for CASSERGAIGEQYF.

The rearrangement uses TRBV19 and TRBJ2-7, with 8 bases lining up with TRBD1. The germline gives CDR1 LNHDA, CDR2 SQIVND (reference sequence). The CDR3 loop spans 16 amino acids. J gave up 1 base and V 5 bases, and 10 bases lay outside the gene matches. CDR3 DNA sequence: TGTGCCAGTAGTCGATGGACCGGGACAGGATCCTACGAGCAGTACTTC. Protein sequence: CASSRWTGTGSYEQYF.

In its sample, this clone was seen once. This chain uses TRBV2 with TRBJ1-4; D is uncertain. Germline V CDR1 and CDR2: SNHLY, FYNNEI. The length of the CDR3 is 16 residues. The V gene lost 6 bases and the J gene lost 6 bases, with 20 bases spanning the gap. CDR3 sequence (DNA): TGTGCCAGCAGGAACGCACGGCGGGGAGTGGATGAAAAACTGTTTTTT. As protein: CASRNARRGVDEKLFF.

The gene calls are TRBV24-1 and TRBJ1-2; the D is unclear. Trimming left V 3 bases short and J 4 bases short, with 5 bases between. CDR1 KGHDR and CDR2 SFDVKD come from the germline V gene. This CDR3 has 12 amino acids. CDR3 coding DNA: TGTGCCACCAGTGATAACAGCTATGGCTACACCTTC. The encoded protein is CATSDNSYGYTF.

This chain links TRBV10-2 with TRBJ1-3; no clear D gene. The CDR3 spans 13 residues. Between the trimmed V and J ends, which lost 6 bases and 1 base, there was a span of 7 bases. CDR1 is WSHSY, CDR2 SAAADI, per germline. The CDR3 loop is CASRQSSGNTIYF. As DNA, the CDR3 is TGCGCCAGCAGACAGTCTTCTGGAAACACCATATATTTT.

The CDR3 reads CASSQNEYQETQYF. Here the CDR3 DNA reads TGTGCCAGCAGTCAAAACGAGTACCAAGAGACCCAGTACTTC. The rearrangement links TRBV2 to TRBJ2-5, with D unresolved. The CDR3 is made up of 14 amino acids. CDR1 SNHLY and CDR2 FYNNEI come from the germline V gene. V lost 5 bases and J 0 bases, leaving 10 bases between the germline ends.

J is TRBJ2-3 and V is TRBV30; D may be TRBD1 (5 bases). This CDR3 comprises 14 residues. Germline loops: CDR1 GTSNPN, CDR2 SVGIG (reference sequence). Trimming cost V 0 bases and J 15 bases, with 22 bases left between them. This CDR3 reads CAWSVRNVGQLNYF. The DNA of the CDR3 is TGTGCCTGGAGTGTAAGGAACGTGGGGCAGCTAAATTATTTT.

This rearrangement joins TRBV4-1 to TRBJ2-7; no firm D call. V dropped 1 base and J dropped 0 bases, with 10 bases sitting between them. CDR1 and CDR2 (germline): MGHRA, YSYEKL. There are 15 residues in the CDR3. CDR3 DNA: TGCGCCAGCAGCCAAGTCCATGGCAGCTCCTACGAGCAGTACTTC. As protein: CASSQVHGSSYEQYF.

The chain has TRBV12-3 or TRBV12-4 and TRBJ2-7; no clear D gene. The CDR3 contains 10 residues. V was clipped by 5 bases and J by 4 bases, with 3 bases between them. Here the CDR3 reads CASSLYEQYF. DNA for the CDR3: TGTGCCAGCAGTCTGTACGAGCAGTACTTC.

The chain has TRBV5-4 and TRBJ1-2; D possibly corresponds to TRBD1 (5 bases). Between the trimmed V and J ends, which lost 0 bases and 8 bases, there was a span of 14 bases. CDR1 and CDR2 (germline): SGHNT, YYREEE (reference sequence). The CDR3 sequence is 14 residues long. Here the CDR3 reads CASSLVSGARGYTF. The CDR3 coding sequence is TGTGCCAGCAGCTTGGTGTCTGGGGCTCGGGGCTACACCTTC.

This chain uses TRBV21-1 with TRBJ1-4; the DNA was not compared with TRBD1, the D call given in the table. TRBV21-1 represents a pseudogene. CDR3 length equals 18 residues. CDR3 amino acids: CASSKGLGQQVPNEKLFF. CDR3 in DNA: TGTGCCAGCAGCAAGGGACTGGGACAGCAAGTCCCAAATGAAAAACTGTTTTTT.